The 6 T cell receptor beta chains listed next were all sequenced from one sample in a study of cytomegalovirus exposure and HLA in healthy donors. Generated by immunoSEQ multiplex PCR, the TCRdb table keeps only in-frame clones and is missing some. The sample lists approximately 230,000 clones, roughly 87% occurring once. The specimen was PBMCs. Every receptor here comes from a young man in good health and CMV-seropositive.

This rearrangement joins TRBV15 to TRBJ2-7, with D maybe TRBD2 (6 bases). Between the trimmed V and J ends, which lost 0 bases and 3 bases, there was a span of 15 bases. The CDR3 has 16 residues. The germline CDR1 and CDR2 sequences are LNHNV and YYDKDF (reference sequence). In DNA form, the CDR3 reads TGTGCCACCAGCAGAGATAGGACGGGAGTGCTCTACGAGCAGTACTTC. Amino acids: CATSRDRTGVLYEQYF. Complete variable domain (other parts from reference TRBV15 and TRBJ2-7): DAMVIQNPRYQVTQFGKPVTLSCSQTLNHNVMYWYQQKSSQAPKLLFHYYDKDFNNEADTPDNFQSRRPNTSFCFLDIRSPGLGDTAMYLCATSRDRTGVLYEQYFGPGTRLTVT.

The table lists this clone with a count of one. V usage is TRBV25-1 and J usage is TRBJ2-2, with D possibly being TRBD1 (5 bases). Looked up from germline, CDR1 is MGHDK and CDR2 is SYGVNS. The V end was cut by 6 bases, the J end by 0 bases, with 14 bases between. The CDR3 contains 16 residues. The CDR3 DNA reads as TGTGCCAGCAGAGAAACCCAGGACACGAACACCGGGGAGCTGTTTTTT. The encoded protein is CASRETQDTNTGELFF.

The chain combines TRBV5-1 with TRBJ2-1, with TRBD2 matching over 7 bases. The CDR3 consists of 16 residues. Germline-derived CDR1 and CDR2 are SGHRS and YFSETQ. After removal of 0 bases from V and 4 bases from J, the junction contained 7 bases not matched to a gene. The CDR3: CASSLAVTSAYNEQFF. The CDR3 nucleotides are TGCGCCAGCAGCTTGGCCGTCACTAGCGCTTACAATGAGCAGTTCTTC. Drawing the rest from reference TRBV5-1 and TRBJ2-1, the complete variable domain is KAGVTQTPRYLIKTRGQQVTLSCSPISGHRSVSWYQQTPGQGLQFLFEYFSETQRNKGNFPGRFSGRQFSNSRSEMNVSTLELGDSALYLCASSLAVTSAYNEQFFGPGTRLTVL.

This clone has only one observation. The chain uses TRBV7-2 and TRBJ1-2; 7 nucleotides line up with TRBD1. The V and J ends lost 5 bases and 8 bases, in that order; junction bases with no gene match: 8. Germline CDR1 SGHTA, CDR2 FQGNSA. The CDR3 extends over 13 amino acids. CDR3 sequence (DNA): TGTGCCAGCAGCGAACTAACAGGGGTGGGCTACACCTTC. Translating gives CASSELTGVGYTF.

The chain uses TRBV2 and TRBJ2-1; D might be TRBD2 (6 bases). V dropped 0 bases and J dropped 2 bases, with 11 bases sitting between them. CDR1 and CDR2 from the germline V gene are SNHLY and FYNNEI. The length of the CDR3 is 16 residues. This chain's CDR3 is CASSEAGGAPYNEQFF. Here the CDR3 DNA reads TGTGCCAGCAGTGAAGCCGGAGGGGCCCCCTACAATGAGCAGTTCTTC.

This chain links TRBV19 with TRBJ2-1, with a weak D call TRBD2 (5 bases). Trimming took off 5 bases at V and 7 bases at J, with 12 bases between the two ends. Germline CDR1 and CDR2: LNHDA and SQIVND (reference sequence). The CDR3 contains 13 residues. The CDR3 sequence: CASSPKRGNEQFF. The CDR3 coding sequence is TGTGCCAGTAGTCCAAAACGGGGAAATGAGCAGTTCTTC.